Included here is one T cell receptor (beta chain) sequence, with context. Germline values: CDR1 SGHRS, CDR2 YFSETQ. The CDR3 extends over 13 amino acids. Unmatched junction bases numbered 3, after V lost 5 bases and J lost 5 bases. Sequencing used immunoSEQ multiplex PCR; TCRdb keeps in-frame clones, though not all of them. The data contain some 150,000 clones, 96% of them singletons. The source of the sample is a study of control samples from healthy donors and cancer patients. The chain links TRBV5-1 to TRBJ1-4; 7 bases match TRBD1. Material: blood. This sequence originates from a woman between 25 and 40 years old in good health. The CDR3 DNA sequence: TGCGCCAGCAGGCAGACAGGGAATGAAAAACTGTTTTTT. Translated: CASRQTGNEKLFF. Complete variable domain (other parts from reference TRBV5-1 and TRBJ1-4): KAGVTQTPRYLIKTRGQQVTLSCSPISGHRSVSWYQQTPGQGLQFLFEYFSETQRNKGNFPGRFSGRQFSNSRSEMNVSTLELGDSALYLCASRQTGNEKLFFGSGTQLSVL.